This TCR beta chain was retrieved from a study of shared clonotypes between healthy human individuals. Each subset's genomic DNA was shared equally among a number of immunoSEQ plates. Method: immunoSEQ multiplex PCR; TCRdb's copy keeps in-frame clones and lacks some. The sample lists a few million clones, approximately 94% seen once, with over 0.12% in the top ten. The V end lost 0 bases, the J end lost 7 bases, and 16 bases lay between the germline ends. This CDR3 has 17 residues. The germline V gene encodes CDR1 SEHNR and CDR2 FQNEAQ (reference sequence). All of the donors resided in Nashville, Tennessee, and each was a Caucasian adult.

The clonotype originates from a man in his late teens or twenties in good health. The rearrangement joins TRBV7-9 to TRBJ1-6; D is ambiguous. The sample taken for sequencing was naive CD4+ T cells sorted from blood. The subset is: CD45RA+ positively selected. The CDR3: CASSLAMVGGMNSPLHF. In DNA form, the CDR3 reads TGTGCCAGCAGCTTAGCGATGGTCGGCGGAATGAATTCACCCCTCCACTTT.